This is a list of T cell receptor beta chains from one sample in a study of blood T cell repertoires in COVID-19. TCRdb keeps only in-frame clones here, not all; method: immunoSEQ multiplex PCR. The table shows about 130,000 clones, with approximately 83% occurring only once. The specimen sequenced was peripheral blood. The receptors were sampled from a woman aged 45-65 years who had recovered from COVID-19. Each CDR3 is given with its conserved first and last residue. D genes are given only for firm matches. Clone size is stated in some rows and not others, as once, few, many or a class when expanded.

D: NA; V: TRBV5-1; J: TRBJ2-5; size: NA; CDR3: CASSRLGAETQYF; DNA: TGCGCCAGCAGTAGACTAGGTGCAGAGACCCAGTACTTC
D: NA; V: TRBV21-1; J: TRBJ1-1; size: NA; CDR3: CASSKGENPFF; DNA: TGTGCCAGCAGCAAAGGGGAGAATCCTTTCTTT
D: NA; V: TRBV5-1; J: TRBJ1-4; size: NA; CDR3: CASSIGQPNEKLFF; DNA: TGCGCCAGCAGCATAGGACAGCCTAATGAAAAACTGTTTTTT
D: NA; V: TRBV5-5; J: TRBJ2-1; size: NA; CDR3: CASSLTWADNEQFF; DNA: TGTGCCAGCAGCTTGACTTGGGCCGACAATGAGCAGTTCTTC
D: TRBD1; V: TRBV27; J: TRBJ1-5; size: NA; CDR3: CASSLLGQGNQPQHF; DNA: TGTGCCAGCAGCCTACTTGGACAGGGGAATCAGCCCCAGCATTTT
D: NA; V: TRBV7-9; J: TRBJ2-7; size: NA; CDR3: CASSPVSHEQYF; DNA: TGTGCCAGCAGCCCAGTTAGCCACGAGCAGTACTTC
D: NA; V: TRBV4-1; J: TRBJ2-3; size: NA; CDR3: CASSHETTPDTQYF; DNA: TGCGCCAGCAGCCATGAGACTACGCCAGATACGCAGTATTTT
D: NA; V: TRBV12-5; J: TRBJ2-3; size: once; CDR3: CASGAAWAADTQYF; DNA: TGTGCTAGTGGCGCTGCATGGGCCGCAGATACGCAGTATTTT
D: NA; V: TRBV5-1; J: TRBJ2-5; size: NA; CDR3: CASSLGQSEETQYF; DNA: TGCGCCAGCAGCTTGGGACAGTCCGAAGAGACCCAGTACTTC
D: TRBD1; V: TRBV5-1; J: TRBJ2-4; size: NA; CDR3: CASSPRTGGENIQYF; DNA: TGCGCCAGCAGCCCTCGGACAGGGGGCGAGAACATTCAGTACTTC
D: NA; V: TRBV19; J: TRBJ2-7; size: few; CDR3: CASSAAGGREQYF; DNA: TGTGCCAGTAGTGCGGCCGGGGGACGCGAGCAGTACTTC
D: NA; V: TRBV5-4; J: TRBJ1-6; size: NA; CDR3: CASSPLPVQGNSPLHF; DNA: TGTGCCAGCAGCCCCCTACCCGTACAGGGTAATTCACCCCTCCACTTT
D: TRBD1; V: TRBV11-2; J: TRBJ2-3; size: NA; CDR3: CASSPHPGTGADTQYF; DNA: TGTGCCAGCAGCCCGCACCCTGGGACAGGTGCAGATACGCAGTATTTT
D: TRBD2; V: TRBV7-2; J: TRBJ2-1; size: NA; CDR3: CASSPRTSGYNEQFF; DNA: TGTGCCAGCAGCCCCCGGACTAGCGGCTACAATGAGCAGTTCTTC
D: NA; V: TRBV2; J: TRBJ2-5; size: NA; CDR3: CASRAQGGFQETQYF; DNA: TGTGCCAGCCGTGCACAGGGAGGGTTTCAAGAGACCCAGTACTTC
D: NA; V: TRBV11-3; J: TRBJ2-2; size: NA; CDR3: CASSFKNTGELFF; DNA: TGTGCCAGCAGCTTCAAGAACACCGGGGAGCTGTTTTTT
D: NA; V: TRBV20-1; J: TRBJ2-5; size: NA; CDR3: CSARVRSTQYF; DNA: TGCAGTGCCCGAGTCCGTTCCACCCAGTACTTC
D: NA; V: TRBV5-4; J: TRBJ1-2; size: NA; CDR3: CASSLGAGGYGYTF; DNA: TGTGCCAGCAGCTTGGGTGCGGGCGGCTATGGCTACACCTTC
D: NA; V: TRBV6-4; J: TRBJ2-7; size: NA; CDR3: CASRGQKSYEQYF; DNA: TGTGCCAGCAGGGGGCAGAAATCCTACGAGCAGTACTTC
D: TRBD1; V: TRBV5-1; J: TRBJ1-1; size: few; CDR3: CASSLGGGQGLDTEAFF; DNA: TGCGCCAGCAGCTTGGGAGGTGGACAGGGATTGGACACTGAAGCTTTCTTT
D: NA; V: TRBV11-2; J: TRBJ2-1; size: NA; CDR3: CASSKQGLNYNEQFF; DNA: TGTGCCAGCAGCAAACAGGGTTTAAACTACAATGAGCAGTTCTTC
D: TRBD1; V: TRBV5-1; J: TRBJ1-6; size: NA; CDR3: CASSQGQRNSPLHF; DNA: TGCGCCAGCTCCCAGGGACAGAGAAATTCACCCCTCCACTTT
D: NA; V: TRBV6-2/TRBV6-3; J: TRBJ1-2; size: NA; CDR3: CASSYNREGYTF; DNA: TGTGCCAGCAGTTACAACAGGGAGGGCTACACCTTC
D: NA; V: TRBV7-6; J: TRBJ2-7; size: NA; CDR3: CASSLAGVDEQYF; DNA: TGTGCCAGCAGCTTAGCAGGGGTGGACGAGCAGTACTTC